The T cell receptor (beta chain) described here comes from a study of cytomegalovirus exposure and HLA in healthy donors. The PCR had 60 Vbeta and 13 Jbeta primers. The table came from immunoSEQ multiplex PCR; TCRdb's copy has only in-frame clones and leaves some out. The table has more than 80,000 clones, 64% seen once. The germline V and J ends were trimmed by 7 bases and 8 bases, with 20 bases remaining between them. CDR1 and CDR2 (germline): SQVTM, ANQGSEA. This CDR3 is 13 amino acids long. In this sample, this clone turned up a few times. The receptor's source is a man between 60 and 70 years old in good health and CMV-seronegative. What was sequenced was PBMCs. The chain combines TRBV29-1 with TRBJ1-2, with no clear D. CDR3 residues: CSAFFTGIRGYTF. DNA for the CDR3: TGCAGCGCATTTTTTACCGGGATTCGCGGCTACACCTTC.